This T cell receptor beta chain was sequenced during a study of blood T cell repertoires in COVID-19. Profiled with immunoSEQ multiplex PCR; TCRdb holds only in-frame clones, not every one. The sample consists of tens of thousands of clones, around 89% of them appearing once. The germline V gene encodes CDR1 LNHDA and CDR2 SQIVND (reference sequence). The V gene end was trimmed by 5 bases and the J gene end by 6 bases; junction bases not matched to a gene: 13. The CDR3 has 17 amino acids. Patients of the Seattle cohort, enrolled during active infection, were followed longitudinally. This clone appeared once.

The genes are TRBV19 and TRBJ2-4; the match to TRBD1 covers 10 bases. This TCR was recovered from a woman in her fifties or sixties with COVID-19, enrolled during active disease. Sequencing was done on a sample of peripheral blood. The CDR3: CASSPPRTGGLGNIQYF. The CDR3 nucleotides read TGTGCCAGTAGTCCACCACGGACAGGGGGTTTGGGAAACATTCAGTACTTC.